The 14 T cell receptor beta chains given below trace back to one sample, sequenced in a study of shared clonotypes between healthy human individuals. The data were produced by immunoSEQ multiplex PCR, yet TCRdb's version contains in-frame clones alone and is incomplete. The sample contains more than 900,000 clones, 75% to 85% of which appear only once. Sequencing was done on a sample of memory CD4+ T cells from PBMCs. The subset denotes: CD45RA-negative fraction. The receptors derive from a young man in good health. Some clones in this sample may be carry-over from other donors' samples.

The CDR3 DNA is TGTGCCAGCAGCCCCAGGTTCCGATTCAACTCCTACGAGCAGTACTTC. Translated, it gives CASSPRFRFNSYEQYF. The chain recombines TRBV9 with TRBJ2-7; D gene ambiguous. The CDR3 runs to 16 residues. Germline CDR1 is SGDLS and CDR2 is YYNGEE. Trimming cost V 4 bases and J 0 bases, with 17 bases left between them.

The chain links TRBV5-5 to TRBJ1-5; D unresolved. Germline V gene data show CDR1 as SGHKS and CDR2 as YYEKEE (reference sequence). This CDR3 region has 15 residues. V was shortened by 4 bases and J by 0 bases, with 11 bases between the two germline ends. The DNA for the CDR3 is TGTGCCAGCAGCATGTGGGGTAATAGCAATCAGCCCCAGCATTTT. Encoded protein: CASSMWGNSNQPQHF.

This clone appeared once. This sequence joins TRBV5-8 and TRBJ1-1, with D possibly matching TRBD1 (6 bases). CDR3 length: 15 residues. Trimming removed 0 bases from V and 4 bases from J, with 13 bases in between. Germline CDR1 and CDR2: SGHTS and YDEGEE. DNA for the CDR3: TGTGCCAGCAGCTTGGGGACAGTAGTAGGCACTGAAGCTTTCTTT. Translating it yields CASSLGTVVGTEAFF.

The genes are TRBV6-5 and TRBJ2-7; 7 positions match TRBD2. Germline CDR1 and CDR2: MNHEY and SVGAGI. The CDR3 runs 14 residues. Germline trimming cut 6 bases from V and 2 bases from J; bases unmatched to any gene: 7. The CDR3 coding sequence is TGTGCCAGCAGGTTAAGTGGGGGGGCCTACGAGCAGTACTTC. It yields the protein CASRLSGGAYEQYF.

This chain links TRBV7-2 with TRBJ2-1, with 13 bases lining up with TRBD2. Germline lookup yields CDR1 SGHTA and CDR2 FQGNSA. The CDR3 is 17 residues long. The V gene end was trimmed by 5 bases and the J gene end by 2 bases; junction bases not matched to a gene: 6. CDR3 sequence: CASSRRTSGSTYNEQFF. CDR3 sequence (DNA): TGTGCCAGCAGCAGACGGACTAGCGGGAGTACCTACAATGAGCAGTTCTTC.

The gene calls are TRBV4-2 and TRBJ1-5, with a tentative D call TRBD1 (6 bases). V dropped 1 base and J dropped 10 bases, with 14 bases sitting between them. CDR1 is LGHNA and CDR2 is YNFKEQ in the germline V gene. This CDR3 region has 14 residues. The CDR3 region is CASSQGAEGGPQHF. In DNA form, the CDR3 reads TGTGCCAGCAGCCAAGGGGCAGAAGGGGGTCCCCAGCATTTT.

The chain links TRBV2 to TRBJ1-3, with 7 bases lining up with TRBD1. Per the germline V gene, CDR1 is SNHLY and CDR2 is FYNNEI. There are 14 residues in the CDR3. J lost 2 bases, V lost 8 bases, and 6 bases had no gene match. CDR3 nucleotide sequence: TGTGCCAGCGGCAAGGACAGGACTGGAAACACCATATATTTT. Encoded protein: CASGKDRTGNTIYF.

This clone was observed a single time. This rearrangement joins TRBV27 to TRBJ1-5; unclear D gene. Germline loops: CDR1 MNHEY, CDR2 SMNVEV (reference sequence). The V and J ends lost 3 bases and 0 bases respectively, with 6 bases between them. This CDR3 comprises 14 residues. The CDR3 region is CASSLVYSNQPQHF. Written as DNA, the CDR3 is TGTGCCAGCAGTTTGGTTTATAGCAATCAGCCCCAGCATTTT.

The rearrangement joins TRBV5-1 to TRBJ1-2; D remains unclear. The germline V gene encodes CDR1 SGHRS and CDR2 YFSETQ. The germline V and J ends were trimmed by 4 bases and 6 bases, with 16 bases remaining between them. This CDR3 comprises 14 residues. This CDR3 is CASSITPTEDGYTF. The CDR3 DNA sequence: TGCGCCAGCAGCATTACCCCTACAGAAGATGGCTACACCTTC.

This clone was picked up a small number of times. The rearrangement links TRBV5-1 to TRBJ1-5; TRBD1 is a possible D gene (6 bases). The CDR3 spans 14 residues. Trimming took 2 bases from V and 6 from J, leaving 12 bases between them. CDR1 is SGHRS, CDR2 YFSETQ, per germline. For the CDR3, the DNA is TGCGCCAGCAGCTTAACGGAGGGGGGTCAGCCCCAGCATTTT. Its protein is CASSLTEGGQPQHF. Drawing the rest from reference TRBV5-1 and TRBJ1-5, the complete variable domain is KAGVTQTPRYLIKTRGQQVTLSCSPISGHRSVSWYQQTPGQGLQFLFEYFSETQRNKGNFPGRFSGRQFSNSRSEMNVSTLELGDSALYLCASSLTEGGQPQHFGDGTRLSIL.

As to this clone: This may be a read error, as it is one base from a much larger clone. The rearrangement uses TRBV27 and TRBJ1-2, with 9 bases identical to TRBD1. Germline V CDR1 and CDR2: MNHEY, SMNVEV (reference sequence). V shed 6 bases, J shed 7 bases, and the junction held 6 bases outside the gene matches. The CDR3 totals 13 residues. The CDR3 region is CASSQTGGSGYTF. The CDR3 coding sequence is TGTGCCAGCAGCCAGACAGGGGGAAGTGGCTACACCTTC.

V gene TRBV19 combines with J gene TRBJ1-2; D unclear. This CDR3 spans 13 amino acids. Trimming left V 0 bases short and J 4 bases short, with 6 bases between. From germline, CDR1 is LNHDA and CDR2 SQIVND (reference sequence). CDR3 loop: CASSIEGSYGYTF. In DNA, the CDR3 is TGTGCCAGTAGTATAGAAGGCAGCTATGGCTACACCTTC.

The V call is TRBV7-2, the J call TRBJ2-5, with 8 nucleotides matching TRBD2. The CDR3 contains 15 residues. Germline CDR1 reads SGHTA; CDR2 reads FQGNSA. V trimming: 4 bases; J trimming: 9 bases; junction bases outside the gene matches: 13. The CDR3: CASSSGTRLAVPQYF. For the CDR3, the DNA is TGTGCCAGCAGCTCAGGGACTAGATTAGCGGTTCCCCAGTACTTC. Full variable domain (missing parts from reference TRBV7-2 and TRBJ2-5): GAGVSQSPSNKVTEKGKDVELRCDPISGHTALYWYRQSLGQGLEFLIYFQGNSAPDKSGLPSDRFSAERTGGSVSTLTIQRTQQEDSAVYLCASSSGTRLAVPQYFGPGTRLLVL.

This clone is a singleton in its sample. The chain carries TRBV5-4 and TRBJ2-3; D unresolved. The V gene's germline CDR1 is SGHNT and CDR2 YYREEE (reference sequence). V was shortened by 4 bases and J by 4 bases, with 13 bases between the two germline ends. The CDR3 extends over 14 amino acids. The CDR3 protein is CASSLLQRADTQYF. The CDR3 DNA sequence: TGTGCCAGCAGCCTCTTACAAAGGGCAGATACGCAGTATTTT.